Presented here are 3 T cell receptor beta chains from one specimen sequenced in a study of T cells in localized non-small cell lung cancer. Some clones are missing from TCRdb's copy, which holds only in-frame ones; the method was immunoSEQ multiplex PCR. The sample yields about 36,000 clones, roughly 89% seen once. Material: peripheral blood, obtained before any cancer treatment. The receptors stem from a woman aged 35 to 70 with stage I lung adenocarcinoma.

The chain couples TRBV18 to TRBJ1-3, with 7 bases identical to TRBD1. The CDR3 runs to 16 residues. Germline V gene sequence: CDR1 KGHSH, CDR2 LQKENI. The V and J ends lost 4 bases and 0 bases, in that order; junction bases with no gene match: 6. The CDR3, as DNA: TGTGCCAGCTCACGGGGACAGCGAACCTCTGGAAACACCATATATTTT. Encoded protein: CASSRGQRTSGNTIYF.

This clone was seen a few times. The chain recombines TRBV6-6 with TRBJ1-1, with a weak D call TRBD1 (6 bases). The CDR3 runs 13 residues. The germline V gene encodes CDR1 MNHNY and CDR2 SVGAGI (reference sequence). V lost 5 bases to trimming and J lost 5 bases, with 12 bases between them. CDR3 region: CASSATGYTEAFF. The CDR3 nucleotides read TGTGCCAGCAGTGCCACAGGGTATACTGAAGCTTTCTTT.

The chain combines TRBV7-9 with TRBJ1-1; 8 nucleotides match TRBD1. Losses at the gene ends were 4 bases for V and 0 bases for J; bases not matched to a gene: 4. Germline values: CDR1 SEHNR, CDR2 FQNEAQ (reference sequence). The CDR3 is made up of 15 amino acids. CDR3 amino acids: CASSSTTGVNTEAFF. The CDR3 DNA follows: TGTGCCAGCAGCTCCACGACAGGGGTGAACACTGAAGCTTTCTTT.